This TCR beta chain was sequenced in a study of blood T cell repertoires in COVID-19 (dated by TCRdb to the early 2020s). Some background on the complete study: Samples from collaborators originated in the United States, Italy and Spain and spanned both the acute and convalescent phases of COVID-19. The material from the prospective study consisted of cDNA or gDNA derived from T cells, B-cell-depleted T cells, or PBMCs. A freely available public database, intended as a resource for researchers studying the immune response to SARS-CoV-2, is where the repertoires were released. HLA class I and class II types, where available, came from metadata supplied by the sample provider rather than from assay-based typing. The samples were drawn from two sources: the first 160 participants of the ongoing ImmuneRACE study, and some 1,300 subjects contributed by 6 global collaborators. Sample metadata almost always included a de-identified subject ID, COVID-19 status, age in years and sex. Deeply sampled blood TCRbeta repertoires from subjects exposed to, actively infected with, or recovered from COVID-19 were included in the dataset.

Participants in the prospective study were aged roughly 18 to 89 years, lived in 24 United States geographic areas, and enrolled through a virtual design. In the prospective study, cohorts were assigned on the basis of participant-reported clinical history obtained from a screening survey and a study questionnaire. For ImmuneRACE Cohort 3, a participant was defined as recovered based on two consecutive negative NP/OP PCR tests, clearance by a healthcare professional, or resolution of symptoms. Each participant in the prospective study had whole blood, serum and a nasopharyngeal or oropharyngeal swab collected by mobile phlebotomists. Participants in the prospective study had the option to provide additional blood draws and questionnaires over an approximately two-month period. Prospective study blood samples were shipped either frozen or at room temperature before DNA extraction. The immunoSEQ Assay, a bias-controlled multiplex PCR, was used to amplify TCRbeta CDR3 regions from genomic DNA. The authors' pipeline ran thus. The number of nucleated cells in each sample was estimated from the amplification of reference gene primers within the assay. Sequence reads were collapsed and filtered to measure the absolute abundance of every unique TCRbeta CDR3 rearrangement. For each sample, productive Simpson clonality was calculated by taking the square root of Simpson's diversity index across productive rearrangements. This immuneACCESS table, as held by TCRdb, lists in-frame sequences with V and J called but not all clones. Of the missing ones, under half trace to an unresolved V gene in checked studies; the others have no known cause. V and J calls and clone size are those listed in that table; D and trimming were worked out from the DNA. In all, the sample holds 250,000 to 300,000 clones, and 70% to 90% of those were seen once. The top ten clones comprise approximately 1.9% of the sample.

General study outcomes and caveats: The amount of clinical and demographic metadata varied by source and participant and was provided uncurated.

Taken from the germline V gene, the CDR1 and CDR2 loops are SGHVS and FQNEAQ. V loses 4 bases at its end and J loses 7 bases; junction bases beyond the gene matches: 2. Including cysteine and phenylalanine, the CDR3 has 14 amino acids. Only the CDR3 DNA is retained, 42 bases long and in frame from the first base. On this clone: What antigen it recognizes has not been identified. Base qualities are missing; no much larger clone stands one base away.

The material sequenced was PBMCs or T cells enriched from blood (not recorded which). This TCR came from a woman between 50 and 59 years old who had recovered from COVID-19. The V and J genes are TRBV7-8 and TRBJ1-6, with 9 bases in between that match TRBD1. The CDR3 protein sequence reads: CASSSGQGNSPLHF. The nucleotide sequence reads TGTGCCAGCAGCTCCGGACAGGGGAATTCACCCCTCCACTTT.